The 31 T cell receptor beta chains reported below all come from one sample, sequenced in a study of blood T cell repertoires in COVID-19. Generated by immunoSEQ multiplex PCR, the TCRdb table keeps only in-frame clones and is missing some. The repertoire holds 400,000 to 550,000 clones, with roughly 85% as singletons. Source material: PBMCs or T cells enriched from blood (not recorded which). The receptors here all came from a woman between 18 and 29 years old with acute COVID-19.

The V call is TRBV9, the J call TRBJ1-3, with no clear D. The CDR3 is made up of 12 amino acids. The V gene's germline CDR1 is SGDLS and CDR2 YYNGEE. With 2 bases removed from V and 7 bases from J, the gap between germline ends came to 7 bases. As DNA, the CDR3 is TGTGCCAGCAGCGTTCCGAGCAACACCATATATTTT. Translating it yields CASSVPSNTIYF.

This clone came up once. This CDR3 reads CASSQGTSGRDTQYF. The CDR3 region has the DNA TGTGCCAGCAGCCAAGGGACTAGCGGGAGGGATACGCAGTATTTT. The chain uses TRBV14 and TRBJ2-3; TRBD2 aligns across 14 bases. The trim removed 1 base at V and 6 bases at J, leaving 0 bases unmatched. CDR1 and CDR2 from the germline V gene are SGHDN and FVKESK. The CDR3 totals 15 residues.

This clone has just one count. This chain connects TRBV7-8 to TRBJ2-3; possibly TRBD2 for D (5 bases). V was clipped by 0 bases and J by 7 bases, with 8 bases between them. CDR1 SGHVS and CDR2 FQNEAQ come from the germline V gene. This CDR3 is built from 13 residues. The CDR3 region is CASSLAYGNTQYF. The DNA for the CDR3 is TGTGCCAGCAGCTTAGCCTACGGGAATACGCAGTATTTT.

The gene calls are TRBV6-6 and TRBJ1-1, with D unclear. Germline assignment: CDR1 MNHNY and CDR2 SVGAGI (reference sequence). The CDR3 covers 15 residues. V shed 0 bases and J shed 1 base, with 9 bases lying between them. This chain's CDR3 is CASSYSMETNTEAFF. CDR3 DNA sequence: TGTGCCAGCAGTTACTCGATGGAGACGAACACTGAAGCTTTCTTT.

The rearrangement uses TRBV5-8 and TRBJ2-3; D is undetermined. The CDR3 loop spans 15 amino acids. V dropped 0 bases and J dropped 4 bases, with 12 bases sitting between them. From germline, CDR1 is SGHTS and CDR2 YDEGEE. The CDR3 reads CASSLGGAAADTQYF. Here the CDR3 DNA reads TGTGCCAGCAGCTTGGGAGGTGCGGCGGCAGATACGCAGTATTTT.

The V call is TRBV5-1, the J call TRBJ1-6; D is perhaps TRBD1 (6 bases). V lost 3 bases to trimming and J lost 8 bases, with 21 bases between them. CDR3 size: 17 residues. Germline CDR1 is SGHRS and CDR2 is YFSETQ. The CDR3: CASSSQTGQPLYSPLHF. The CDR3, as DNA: TGCGCCAGCAGCTCTCAGACCGGACAGCCGTTGTATTCACCCCTCCACTTT.

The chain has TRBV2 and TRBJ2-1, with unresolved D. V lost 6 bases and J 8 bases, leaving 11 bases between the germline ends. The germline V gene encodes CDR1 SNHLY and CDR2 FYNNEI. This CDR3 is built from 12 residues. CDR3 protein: CASRGIRDEQFF. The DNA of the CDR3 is TGTGCCAGCAGGGGCATACGCGATGAGCAGTTCTTC.

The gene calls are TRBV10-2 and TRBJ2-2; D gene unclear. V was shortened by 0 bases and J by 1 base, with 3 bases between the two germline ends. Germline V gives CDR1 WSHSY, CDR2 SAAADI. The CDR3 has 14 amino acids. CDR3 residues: CASSESVNTGELFF. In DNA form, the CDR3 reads TGCGCCAGCAGTGAGTCCGTGAACACCGGGGAGCTGTTTTTT.

CDR3 protein: CASNPGAHYEQYF. CDR3 DNA: TGTGCCAGCAACCCAGGGGCACACTACGAGCAGTACTTC. The chain carries TRBV6-2 or TRBV6-3 and TRBJ2-7, with TRBD1 as a possible D gene (6 bases). The CDR3 extends over 13 amino acids. Germline V CDR1 and CDR2: MNHEY, SVGEGT. Trimming pared 7 bases from V and 3 bases from J, leaving 13 bases between.

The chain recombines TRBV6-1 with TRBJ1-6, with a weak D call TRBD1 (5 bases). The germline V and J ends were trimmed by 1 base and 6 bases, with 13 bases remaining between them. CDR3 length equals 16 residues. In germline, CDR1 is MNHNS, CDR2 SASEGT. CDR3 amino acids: CASSEEGARSNSPLHF. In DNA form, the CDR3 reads TGTGCCAGCAGTGAAGAAGGGGCCAGGAGTAATTCACCCCTCCACTTT.

CDR3 sequence: CATTGLGTQYF. In DNA, the CDR3 is TGTGCCACCACAGGCCTCGGGACCCAGTACTTC. The chain uses TRBV7-4 and TRBJ2-5; TRBD1 is a possible D gene (5 bases). Germline lookup yields CDR1 SGHVT and CDR2 SQSDAQ. Trimming shortened V by 10 bases and J by 7 bases, and 13 bases separated the two germline ends. The CDR3 has 11 amino acids.

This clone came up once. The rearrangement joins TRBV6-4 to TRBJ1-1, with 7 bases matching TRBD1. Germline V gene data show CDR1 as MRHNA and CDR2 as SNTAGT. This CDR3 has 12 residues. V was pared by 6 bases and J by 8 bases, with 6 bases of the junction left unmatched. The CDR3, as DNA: TGTGCCAGCAGAAAGGCAGGGGGAGAAGCTTTCTTT. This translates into CASRKAGGEAFF.

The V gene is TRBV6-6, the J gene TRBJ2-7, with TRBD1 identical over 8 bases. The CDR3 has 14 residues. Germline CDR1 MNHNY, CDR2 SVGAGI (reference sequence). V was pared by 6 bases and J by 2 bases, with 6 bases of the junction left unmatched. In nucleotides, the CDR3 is TGTGCCAGCAGCCTCGGACAGGGTACCTACGAGCAGTACTTC. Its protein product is CASSLGQGTYEQYF.

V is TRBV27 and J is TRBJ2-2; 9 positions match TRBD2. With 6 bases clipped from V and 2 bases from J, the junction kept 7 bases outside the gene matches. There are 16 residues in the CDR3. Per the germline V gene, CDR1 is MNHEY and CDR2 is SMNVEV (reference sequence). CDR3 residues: CASRQLSGGNTGELFF. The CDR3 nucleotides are TGTGCCAGCAGACAACTTAGCGGGGGAAACACCGGGGAGCTGTTTTTT.

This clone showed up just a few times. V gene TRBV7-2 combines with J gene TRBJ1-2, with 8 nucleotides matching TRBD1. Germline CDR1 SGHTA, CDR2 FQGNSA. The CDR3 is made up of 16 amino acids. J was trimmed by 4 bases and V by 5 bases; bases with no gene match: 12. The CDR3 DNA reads TGTGCCAGCAGCGAGTTCGAAGACAGGGGTACCTATGGCTACACCTTC. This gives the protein CASSEFEDRGTYGYTF.

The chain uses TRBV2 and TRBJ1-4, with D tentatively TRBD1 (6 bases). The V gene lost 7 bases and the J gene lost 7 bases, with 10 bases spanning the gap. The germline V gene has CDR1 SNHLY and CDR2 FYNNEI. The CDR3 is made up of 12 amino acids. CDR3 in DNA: TGTGCCAGCAAGCCGGACAGTGAAAAACTGTTTTTT. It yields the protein CASKPDSEKLFF.

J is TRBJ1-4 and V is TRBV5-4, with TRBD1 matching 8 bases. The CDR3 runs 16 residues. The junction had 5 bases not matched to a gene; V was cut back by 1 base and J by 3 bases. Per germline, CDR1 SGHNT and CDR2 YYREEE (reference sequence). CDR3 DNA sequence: TGTGCCAGCAGCTTGAATACACAGGGGGCTAATGAAAAACTGTTTTTT. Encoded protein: CASSLNTQGANEKLFF.

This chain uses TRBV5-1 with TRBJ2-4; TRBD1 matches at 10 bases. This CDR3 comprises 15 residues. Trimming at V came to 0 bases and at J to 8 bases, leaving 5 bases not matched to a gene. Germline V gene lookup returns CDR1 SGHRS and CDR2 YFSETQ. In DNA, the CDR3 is TGCGCCAGCAGCTTGGAGGGGGGACAGGGGTACATTCAGTACTTC. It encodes CASSLEGGQGYIQYF.

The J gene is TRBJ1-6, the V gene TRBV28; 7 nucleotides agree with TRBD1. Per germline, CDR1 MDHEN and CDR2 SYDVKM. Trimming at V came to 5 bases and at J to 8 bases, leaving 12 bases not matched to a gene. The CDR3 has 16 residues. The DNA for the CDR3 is TGTGCCAGCAGTACCCACAGGGGCTTCGGGGATTCACCCCTCCACTTT. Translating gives CASSTHRGFGDSPLHF.

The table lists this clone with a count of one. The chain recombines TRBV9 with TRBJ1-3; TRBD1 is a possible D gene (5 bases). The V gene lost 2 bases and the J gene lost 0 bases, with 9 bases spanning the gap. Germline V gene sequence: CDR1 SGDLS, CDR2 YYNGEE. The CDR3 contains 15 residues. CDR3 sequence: CASSVRTGSGNTIYF. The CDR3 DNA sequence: TGTGCCAGCAGCGTGAGAACAGGCTCTGGAAACACCATATATTTT.

The CDR3 DNA is TGTGCCAGCAGTTTATTAGAGACCTACGAGCAGTACTTC. Its protein product is CASSLLETYEQYF. The chain has TRBV28 and TRBJ2-7, with D hard to call. The CDR3 loop spans 13 amino acids. The V end lost 1 base, the J end lost 2 bases, and 6 bases lay between the germline ends. Per germline, CDR1 MDHEN and CDR2 SYDVKM. Full variable domain (remainder filled in from reference TRBV28 and TRBJ2-7): DVKVTQSSRYLVKRTGEKVFLECVQDMDHENMFWYRQDPGLGLRLIYFSYDVKMKEKGDIPEGYSVSREKKERFSLILESASTNQTSMYLCASSLLETYEQYFGPGTRLTVT.

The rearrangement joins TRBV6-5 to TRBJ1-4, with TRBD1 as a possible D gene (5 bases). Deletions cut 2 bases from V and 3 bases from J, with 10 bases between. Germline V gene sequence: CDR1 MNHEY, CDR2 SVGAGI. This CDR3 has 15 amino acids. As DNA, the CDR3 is TGTGCCAGCAGTTACCGGGGGGTGGCTAATGAAAAACTGTTTTTT. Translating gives CASSYRGVANEKLFF.

CDR3 region: CASSYSVSQETQYF. The CDR3 nucleotides are TGTGCCAGCAGTTACTCAGTCAGCCAAGAGACCCAGTACTTC. The rearrangement uses TRBV6-5 and TRBJ2-5; D is unclear. This CDR3 is 14 amino acids long. Germline V gene sequence: CDR1 MNHEY, CDR2 SVGAGI. V lost 0 bases to trimming and J lost 1 base, with 6 bases between them.

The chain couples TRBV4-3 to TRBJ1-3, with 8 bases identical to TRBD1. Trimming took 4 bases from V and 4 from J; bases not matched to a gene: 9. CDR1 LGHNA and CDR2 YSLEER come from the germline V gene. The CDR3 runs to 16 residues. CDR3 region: CASSPGQGLWGNTIYF. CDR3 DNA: TGCGCCAGCAGCCCTGGACAGGGTCTCTGGGGAAACACCATATATTTT.

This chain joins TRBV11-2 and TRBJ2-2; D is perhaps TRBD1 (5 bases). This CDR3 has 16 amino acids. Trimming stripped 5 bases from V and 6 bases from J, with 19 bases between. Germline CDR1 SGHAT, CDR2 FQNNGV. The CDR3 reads CASSLKTVPGPGELFF. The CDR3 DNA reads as TGTGCCAGCAGCCTGAAGACAGTCCCCGGACCCGGGGAGCTGTTTTTT.

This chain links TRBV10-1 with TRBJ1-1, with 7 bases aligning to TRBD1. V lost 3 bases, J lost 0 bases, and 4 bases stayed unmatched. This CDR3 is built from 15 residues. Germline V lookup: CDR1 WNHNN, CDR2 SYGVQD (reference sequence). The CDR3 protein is CASSEGDRVNTEAFF. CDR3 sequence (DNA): TGCGCCAGCAGTGAAGGTGACAGGGTGAACACTGAAGCTTTCTTT.

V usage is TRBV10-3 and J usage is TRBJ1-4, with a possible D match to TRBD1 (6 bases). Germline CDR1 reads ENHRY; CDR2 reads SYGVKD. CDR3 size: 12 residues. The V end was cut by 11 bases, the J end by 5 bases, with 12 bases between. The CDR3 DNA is TGTGCCTCCGGGACACCGAATGAAAAACTGTTTTTT. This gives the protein CASGTPNEKLFF.

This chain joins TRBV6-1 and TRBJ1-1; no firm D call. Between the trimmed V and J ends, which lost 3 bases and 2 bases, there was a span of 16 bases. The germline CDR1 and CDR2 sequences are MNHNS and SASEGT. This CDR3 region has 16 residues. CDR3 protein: CASSETFGFYNTEAFF. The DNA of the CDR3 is TGTGCCAGCAGTGAGACATTTGGCTTTTATAACACTGAAGCTTTCTTT.

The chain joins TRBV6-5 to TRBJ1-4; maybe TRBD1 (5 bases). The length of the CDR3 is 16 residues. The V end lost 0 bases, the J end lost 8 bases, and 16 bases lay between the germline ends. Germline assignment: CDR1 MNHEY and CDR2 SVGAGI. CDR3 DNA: TGTGCCAGCAGTTACTCATCAGGGTTCGGGGGAGAAAAACTGTTTTTT. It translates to CASSYSSGFGGEKLFF.

CDR3 DNA: TGTGCCAGCAGCGTAGAACTAGCGGGAGTTAGCAATGAGCAGTTCTTC. Amino acids: CASSVELAGVSNEQFF. The chain has TRBV9 and TRBJ2-1; 11 bases line up with TRBD2. V was clipped by 0 bases and J by 6 bases; unmatched bases: 5. CDR1 and CDR2 (germline): SGDLS, YYNGEE. The CDR3 length is 16 residues.

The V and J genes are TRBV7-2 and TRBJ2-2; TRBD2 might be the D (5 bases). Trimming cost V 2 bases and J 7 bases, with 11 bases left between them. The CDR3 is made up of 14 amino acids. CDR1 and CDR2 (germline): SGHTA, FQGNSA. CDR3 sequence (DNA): TGTGCCAGCAGCTTACGCCCTCGGGGCGGGGAGCTGTTTTTT. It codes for CASSLRPRGGELFF.